The next 13 T cell receptor beta chains were all read from a single sample in a study of OX40 agonist ivuxolimab in advanced cancers. Receptor amplification or capture employed the immunoSEQ multiplex PCR assay. Drawn from immuneACCESS, this table holds only the in-frame rearrangements with V and J called that TCRdb kept. Clones are partly lost; checked studies trace under half to an unresolved V gene and leave the rest unexplained. Recorded for this sample are over 90,000 clones; 94% of them occurred a single time. The ten largest clones capture around 0.17% of the sample. Specimen: CD4+ or CD8+ T cells sorted from blood, collected in a trial of the OX40 agonist ivuxolimab. All receptors come from an adult with an advanced solid tumor such as melanoma, head and neck, liver or kidney cancer.

This clone was seen only once. This chain links TRBV5-1 with TRBJ2-5, with D unresolved. CDR3 length: 15 amino acids. Trimming took 1 base from V and 1 from J, leaving 11 bases between them. Per the germline V gene, CDR1 is SGHRS and CDR2 is YFSETQ. CDR3 amino acids: CASSLHQTAQETQYF. The CDR3 bases are TGCGCCAGCAGCTTGCACCAAACGGCCCAAGAGACCCAGTACTTC.

The rearrangement joins TRBV19 to TRBJ1-6; tentative D call: TRBD1 (5 bases). Germline V gene sequence: CDR1 LNHDA, CDR2 SQIVND (reference sequence). The CDR3 consists of 17 residues. Trimming stripped 1 base from V and 6 bases from J, with 16 bases between. CDR3 residues: CASSIGSGGVLNSPLHF. Here the CDR3 DNA reads TGTGCCAGTAGTATAGGGTCGGGAGGGGTCCTTAATTCACCCCTCCACTTT.

This chain joins TRBV28 and TRBJ2-7, with D unresolved. Germline CDR1 and CDR2: MDHEN and SYDVKM. The CDR3 runs to 11 residues. V lost 6 bases and J lost 4, with 7 bases in between. CDR3 protein: CASSGRYEQYF. In DNA, the CDR3 is TGTGCCAGCAGCGGAAGATACGAGCAGTACTTC.

The CDR3 nucleotides read TGTGCCAGCAGCTTACTGCCGGGACTAGCGGGACAGGGCTCCTACAATGAGCAGTTCTTC. This codes for CASSLLPGLAGQGSYNEQFF. The V and J genes are TRBV7-3 and TRBJ2-1; TRBD2 agrees at 13 bases. Losses at the gene ends were 2 bases for V and 0 bases for J; bases not matched to a gene: 10. Germline V gene lookup returns CDR1 SGHTA and CDR2 FQGTGA. The CDR3 runs to 20 residues.

Only one count was recorded for this clone. The chain uses TRBV6-1 and TRBJ2-5; D may be TRBD1 (6 bases). This CDR3 spans 13 amino acids. The V end was cut by 11 bases, the J end by 3 bases, with 16 bases between. In germline, CDR1 is MNHNS, CDR2 SASEGT. CDR3 amino acids: CAARVQGKETQYF. The DNA of the CDR3 is TGTGCCGCCCGAGTACAGGGCAAAGAGACCCAGTACTTC.

The chain uses TRBV9 and TRBJ2-7; 7 bases agree with TRBD2. V lost 4 bases, J lost 0 bases, and 4 bases stayed unmatched. From germline, CDR1 is SGDLS and CDR2 YYNGEE. The CDR3 totals 14 residues. In DNA, the CDR3 is TGTGCCAGCAGCTCCGAGCGGGGCTCCTACGAGCAGTACTTC. Its protein is CASSSERGSYEQYF.

The chain combines TRBV6-1 with TRBJ2-1; D gene unclear. Germline-derived CDR1 and CDR2 are MNHNS and SASEGT. CDR3 length: 14 residues. The V end lost 6 bases, the J end lost 4 bases, and 13 bases lay between the germline ends. The chain's CDR3 is CASRERRLYNEQFF. The CDR3 nucleotides are TGTGCCAGCAGGGAGAGACGGTTGTACAATGAGCAGTTCTTC.

The chain employs TRBV10-3 and TRBJ1-3; maybe TRBD1 (5 bases). Germline V lookup: CDR1 ENHRY, CDR2 SYGVKD. V was cut by 0 bases and J by 0 bases, with 6 bases left in between. The CDR3 length is 15 residues. CDR3 bases: TGTGCCATCAGTGAGTCAGGGGTCTCTGGAAACACCATATATTTT. Amino acids: CAISESGVSGNTIYF.

The rearrangement uses TRBV19 and TRBJ2-1; the match to TRBD1 covers 9 bases. CDR3 length: 17 amino acids. V lost 2 bases to trimming and J lost 4 bases; unmatched junction nucleotides: 9. Germline V gives CDR1 LNHDA, CDR2 SQIVND (reference sequence). The CDR3 nucleotides are TGTGCCAGTAGTATACGGGGACAGGGATCTAGGTACAATGAGCAGTTCTTC. Protein sequence: CASSIRGQGSRYNEQFF. The complete variable domain, with remaining parts taken from reference TRBV19 and TRBJ2-1, reads DGGITQSPKYLFRKEGQNVTLSCEQNLNHDAMYWYRQDPGQGLRLIYYSQIVNDFQKGDIAEGYSVSREKKESFPLTVTSAQKNPTAFYLCASSIRGQGSRYNEQFFGPGTRLTVL.

The chain employs TRBV27 and TRBJ1-4; 10 bases are a match to TRBD1. Trimming at V came to 5 bases and at J to 0 bases, leaving 9 bases not matched to a gene. Germline V CDR1 and CDR2: MNHEY, SMNVEV (reference sequence). This CDR3 has 18 residues. CDR3 region: CASSKMGQGLTTNEKLFF. CDR3 bases: TGTGCCAGCAGTAAAATGGGACAGGGGCTCACAACTAATGAAAAACTGTTTTTT.

CDR3 sequence: CAWSPFGQGRQPQHF. The CDR3 DNA follows: TGTGCCTGGAGTCCCTTTGGACAGGGTCGTCAGCCCCAGCATTTT. This chain uses TRBV30 with TRBJ1-5, with TRBD1 matching 8 bases. With V trimmed by 2 bases and J by 6 bases, 9 bases remained unmatched. The V gene's germline CDR1 is GTSNPN and CDR2 SVGIG (reference sequence). The CDR3 consists of 15 residues.

The chain links TRBV18 to TRBJ2-7; TRBD1 matches 9 bases. From germline, CDR1 is KGHSH and CDR2 LQKENI. CDR3 length: 15 residues. V lost 2 bases to trimming and J lost 6 bases; unmatched junction nucleotides: 8. CDR3 DNA sequence: TGTGCCAGCTCACCAATGACAGGGGGAGGGAGCGAGCAGTACTTC. It translates to CASSPMTGGGSEQYF.

The V call is TRBV30, the J call TRBJ1-6; D is perhaps TRBD1 (6 bases). The V gene lost 2 bases and the J gene lost 5 bases, with 13 bases spanning the gap. The CDR3 runs to 15 residues. Germline V gene data show CDR1 as GTSNPN and CDR2 as SVGIG (reference sequence). The CDR3 coding sequence is TGTGCCTGGAGTCTGCAGGGGCGGAATAATTCACCCCTCCACTTT. Its protein is CAWSLQGRNNSPLHF.